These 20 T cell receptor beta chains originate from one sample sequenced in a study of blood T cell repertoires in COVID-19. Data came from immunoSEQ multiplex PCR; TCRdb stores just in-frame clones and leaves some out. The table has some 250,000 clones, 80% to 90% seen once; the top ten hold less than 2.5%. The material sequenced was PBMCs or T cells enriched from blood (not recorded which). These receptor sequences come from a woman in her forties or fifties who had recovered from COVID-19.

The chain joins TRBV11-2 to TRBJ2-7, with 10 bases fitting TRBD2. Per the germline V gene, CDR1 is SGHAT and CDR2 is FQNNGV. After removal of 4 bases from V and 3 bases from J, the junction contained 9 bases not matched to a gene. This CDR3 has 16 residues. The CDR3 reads CASSYRLAGGVYEQYF. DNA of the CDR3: TGTGCCAGCAGCTACCGACTAGCGGGTGGAGTCTACGAGCAGTACTTC.

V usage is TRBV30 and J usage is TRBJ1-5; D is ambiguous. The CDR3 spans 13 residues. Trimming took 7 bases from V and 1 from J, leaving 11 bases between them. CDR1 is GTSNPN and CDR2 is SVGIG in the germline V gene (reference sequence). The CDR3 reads CASTSGSNQPQHF. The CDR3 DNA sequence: TGTGCCTCAACCTCGGGGAGCAATCAGCCCCAGCATTTT.

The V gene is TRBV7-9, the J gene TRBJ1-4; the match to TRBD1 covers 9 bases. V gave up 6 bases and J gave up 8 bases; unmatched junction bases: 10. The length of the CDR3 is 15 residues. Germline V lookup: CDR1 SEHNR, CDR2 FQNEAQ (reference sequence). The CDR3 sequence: CASSRTGGVEEKLFF. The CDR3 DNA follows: TGTGCCAGCAGTCGTACAGGGGGCGTTGAAGAAAAACTGTTTTTT. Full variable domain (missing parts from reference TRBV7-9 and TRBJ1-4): DTGVSQNPRHKITKRGQNVTFRCDPISEHNRLYWYRQTLGQGPEFLTYFQNEAQLEKSRLLSDRFSAERPKGSFSTLEIQRTEQGDSAMYLCASSRTGGVEEKLFFGSGTQLSVL.

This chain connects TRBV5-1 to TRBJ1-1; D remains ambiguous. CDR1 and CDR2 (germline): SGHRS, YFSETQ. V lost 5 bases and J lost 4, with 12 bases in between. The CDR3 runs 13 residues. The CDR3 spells CASRVRGPTEAFF. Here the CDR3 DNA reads TGCGCCAGCAGGGTTCGGGGTCCCACTGAAGCTTTCTTT.

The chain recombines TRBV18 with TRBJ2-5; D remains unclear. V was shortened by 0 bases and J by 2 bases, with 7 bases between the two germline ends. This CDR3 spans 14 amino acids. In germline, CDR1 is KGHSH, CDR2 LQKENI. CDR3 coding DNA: TGTGCCAGCTCACCACCGGCAGTGCAAGAGACCCAGTACTTC. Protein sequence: CASSPPAVQETQYF.

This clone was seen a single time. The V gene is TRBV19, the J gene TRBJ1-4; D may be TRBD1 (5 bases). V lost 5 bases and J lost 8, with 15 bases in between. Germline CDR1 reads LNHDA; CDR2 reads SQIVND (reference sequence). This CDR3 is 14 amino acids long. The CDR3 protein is CASSPGNTREKLFF. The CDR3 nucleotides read TGTGCCAGTAGTCCAGGGAACACGCGAGAAAAACTGTTTTTT.

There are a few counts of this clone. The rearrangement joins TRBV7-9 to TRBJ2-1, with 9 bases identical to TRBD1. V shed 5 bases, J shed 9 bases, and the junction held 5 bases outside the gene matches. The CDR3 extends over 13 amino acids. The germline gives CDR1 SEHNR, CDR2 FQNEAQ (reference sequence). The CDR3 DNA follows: TGTGCCAGCAGCGGATGGGACAGGGCTGAGCAGTTCTTC. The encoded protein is CASSGWDRAEQFF.

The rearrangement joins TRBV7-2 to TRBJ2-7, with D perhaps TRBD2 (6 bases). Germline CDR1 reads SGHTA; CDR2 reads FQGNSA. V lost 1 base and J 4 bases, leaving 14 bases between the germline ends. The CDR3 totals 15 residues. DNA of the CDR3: TGTGCCAGCAGCTTAGATATTCTAGCGACGTACGAGCAGTACTTC. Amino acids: CASSLDILATYEQYF.

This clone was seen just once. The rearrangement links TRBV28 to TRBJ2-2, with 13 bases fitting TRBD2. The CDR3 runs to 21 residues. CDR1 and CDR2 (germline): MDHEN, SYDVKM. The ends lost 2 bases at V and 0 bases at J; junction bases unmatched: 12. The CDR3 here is CASSLATGLAGYLSNTGELFF. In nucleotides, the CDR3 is TGTGCCAGCAGTTTAGCGACGGGACTAGCGGGGTACCTTTCGAACACCGGGGAGCTGTTTTTT.

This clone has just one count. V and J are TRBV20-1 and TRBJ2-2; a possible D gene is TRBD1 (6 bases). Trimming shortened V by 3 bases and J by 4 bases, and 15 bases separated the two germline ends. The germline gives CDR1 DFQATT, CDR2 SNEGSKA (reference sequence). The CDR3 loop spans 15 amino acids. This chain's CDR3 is CSASYRGSSTGELFF. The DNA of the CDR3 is TGCAGTGCTAGTTATAGGGGGAGCAGCACCGGGGAGCTGTTTTTT.

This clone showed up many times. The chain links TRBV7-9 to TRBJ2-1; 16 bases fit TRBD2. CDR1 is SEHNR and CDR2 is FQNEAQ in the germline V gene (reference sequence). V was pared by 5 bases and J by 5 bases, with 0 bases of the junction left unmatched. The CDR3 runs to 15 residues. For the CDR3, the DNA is TGTGCCAGCAGCGGGACTAGCGGGAGGGACAATGAGCAGTTCTTC. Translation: CASSGTSGRDNEQFF.

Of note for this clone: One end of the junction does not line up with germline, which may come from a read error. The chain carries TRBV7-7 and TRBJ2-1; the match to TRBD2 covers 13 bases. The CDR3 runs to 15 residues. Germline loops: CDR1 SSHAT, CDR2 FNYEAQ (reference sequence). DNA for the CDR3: TGTGCTAGCAGCTTAGGACTAGCGGGAGTTAATGAGCAGTTCTTC. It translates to CASSLGLAGVNEQFF. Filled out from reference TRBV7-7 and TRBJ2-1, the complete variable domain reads GAGVSQSPRYKVTKRGQDVTLRCDPISSHATLYWYQQALGQGPEFLTYFNYEAQPDKSGLPSDRFSAERPEGSISTLTIQRTEQRDSAMYRCASSLGLAGVNEQFFGPGTRLTVL.

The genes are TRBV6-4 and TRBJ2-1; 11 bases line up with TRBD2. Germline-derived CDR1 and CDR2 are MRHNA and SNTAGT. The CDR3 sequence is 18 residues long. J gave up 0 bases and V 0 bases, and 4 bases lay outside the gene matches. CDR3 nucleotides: TGTGCCAGCAGTGACTCGTTCCTAGCGGGAGGCTCCTACAATGAGCAGTTCTTC. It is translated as CASSDSFLAGGSYNEQFF.

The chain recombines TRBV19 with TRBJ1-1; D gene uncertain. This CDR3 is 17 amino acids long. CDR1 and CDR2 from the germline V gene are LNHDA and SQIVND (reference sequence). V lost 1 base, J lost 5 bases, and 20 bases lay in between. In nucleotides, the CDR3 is TGTGCCAGTAGTATAGTAACGCCTCAGGATGGCCGAACTGAAGCTTTCTTT. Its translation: CASSIVTPQDGRTEAFF.

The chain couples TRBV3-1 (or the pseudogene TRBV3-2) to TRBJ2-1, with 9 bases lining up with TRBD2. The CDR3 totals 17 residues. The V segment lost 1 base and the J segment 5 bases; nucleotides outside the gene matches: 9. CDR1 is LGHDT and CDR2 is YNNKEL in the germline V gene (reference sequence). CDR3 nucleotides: TGTGCCAGCAGCCAAGGAAGGAGGGGACTAGCAGACAATGAGCAGTTCTTC. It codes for CASSQGRRGLADNEQFF.

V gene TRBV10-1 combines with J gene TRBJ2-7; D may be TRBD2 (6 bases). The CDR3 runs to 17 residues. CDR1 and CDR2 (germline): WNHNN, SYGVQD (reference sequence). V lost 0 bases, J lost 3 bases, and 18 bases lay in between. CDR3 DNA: TGCGCCAGCAGTGAGTCGAATGGGCTAGCGTTATTCTACGAGCAGTACTTC. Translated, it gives CASSESNGLALFYEQYF.

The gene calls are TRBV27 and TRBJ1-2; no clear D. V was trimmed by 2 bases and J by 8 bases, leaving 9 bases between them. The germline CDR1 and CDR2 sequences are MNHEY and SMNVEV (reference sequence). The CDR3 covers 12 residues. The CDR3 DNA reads TGTGCCAGCAGTTTAATTGGTGGCGGCTACACCTTC. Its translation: CASSLIGGGYTF.

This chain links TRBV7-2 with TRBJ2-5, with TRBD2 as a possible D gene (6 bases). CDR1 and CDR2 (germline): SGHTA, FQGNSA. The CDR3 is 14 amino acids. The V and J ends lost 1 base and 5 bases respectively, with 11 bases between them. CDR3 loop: CASSLGRGRETQYF. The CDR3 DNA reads TGTGCCAGCAGCTTAGGGAGGGGCCGGGAGACCCAGTACTTC.

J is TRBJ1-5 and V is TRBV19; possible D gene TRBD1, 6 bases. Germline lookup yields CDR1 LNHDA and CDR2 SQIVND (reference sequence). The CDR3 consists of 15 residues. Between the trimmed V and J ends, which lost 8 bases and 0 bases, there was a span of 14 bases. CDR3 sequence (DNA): TGTGCCAGTGGGGGGGCAGGGAATAGCAATCAGCCCCAGCATTTT. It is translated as CASGGAGNSNQPQHF.

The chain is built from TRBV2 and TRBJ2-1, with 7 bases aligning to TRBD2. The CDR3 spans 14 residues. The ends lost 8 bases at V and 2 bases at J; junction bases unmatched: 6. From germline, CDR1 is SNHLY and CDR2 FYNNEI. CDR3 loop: CASQAGTTYNEQFF. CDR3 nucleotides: TGTGCCAGCCAAGCGGGGACCACCTACAATGAGCAGTTCTTC.